The 4 T cell receptor beta chains listed next were all sequenced from one sample in a study of PD-1 blockade in mismatch repair-deficient tumors. Clones were sequenced by immunoSEQ multiplex PCR, and TCRdb holds only the in-frame ones, with some missing. The sample records some 100,000 clones, 65% to 85% being singletons. Sequenced here: peripheral blood, sampled roughly eight months after starting pembrolizumab. These TCRs come from an adult with mismatch repair-deficient cancer.

The chain combines TRBV21-1 with TRBJ2-7; the table's D call, TRBD1, was not checked against the DNA. TRBV21-1 corresponds to a pseudogene. The CDR3 is 16 amino acids. CDR3 residues: CASSKVRRQAVNEQYF. CDR3 DNA: TGTGCCAGCAGCAAAGTAAGGAGACAGGCAGTAAACGAGCAGTACTTC.

The genes are TRBV11-2 and TRBJ2-1, with 7 bases lining up with TRBD1. V trimming: 5 bases; J trimming: 8 bases; junction bases outside the gene matches: 15. Germline V gene sequence: CDR1 SGHAT, CDR2 FQNNGV. The CDR3 is 16 residues long. The CDR3 DNA follows: TGTGCCAGCAGCACCCGGGACAGCGTTGTTCACGATGAGCAGTTCTTC. The encoded protein is CASSTRDSVVHDEQFF.

V is TRBV5-6 and J is TRBJ1-4, with D uncertain. The CDR3 is made up of 14 amino acids. CDR1 is SGHDT, CDR2 YYEEEE, per germline. V shed 0 bases and J shed 8 bases, with 11 bases lying between them. The CDR3 nucleotides are TGTGCCAGCAGCTTGGGGGTAGGGTCCGAAAAACTGTTTTTT. This codes for CASSLGVGSEKLFF.

This chain links TRBV19 with TRBJ2-5, with D possibly TRBD2 on 5 matching bases. Germline lookup yields CDR1 LNHDA and CDR2 SQIVND (reference sequence). The CDR3 extends over 13 amino acids. Trimming cost V 3 bases and J 10 bases, with 15 bases left between them. This CDR3 reads CASSMRAERVQYF. As DNA, the CDR3 is TGTGCCAGTAGTATGAGGGCTGAACGGGTCCAGTACTTC.